This T cell receptor (beta chain) was recorded in a study of regulatory T cells in long-lasting Graves disease. Sequencing libraries for TCR beta were prepared with iRepertoire HTBI primers and Arm-PCR of CDR3 regions. Via MiXCR, TCRdb re-called the multiplex PCR reads, giving one row per CDR3 protein. This repertoire shows a few hundred thousand distinct CDR3 sequences, about 18% found once; its top ten account for roughly 15%. This clonotype was recorded at least ten times. The target antigen is unknown. Per germline, CDR1 SGHVS and CDR2 FQNEAQ. Trimming shortened V by 5 bases and J by 2 bases, and 10 bases separated the two germline ends. The CDR3 extends over 14 amino acids. Study results and limitations: Persistent cases of Graves' showed reduced TCR diversity relative to newly diagnosed patients.

Documented time point: newly diagnosed GD, antithyroid drugs for less than 3 months. The TCR library was made from RNA that had been extracted from PBMCs in TRIzol. These data were also filed under a second study, of T cells in Graves' hyperthyroidism and ophthalmopathy. From that report: During a first-round RT-PCR of the TCR CDR3, the HTBI primer set was used. Blood also showed most of the thyroid clonotypes that were expanded above 0.001.

This sample comprised peripheral blood mononuclear cells (PBMCs), obtained at new diagnosis, from a patient treated with antithyroid drugs. The chain carries TRBV7-8 and TRBJ2-4; D remains ambiguous. The sequence derives from a woman aged 30 to 39 with Graves disease. The CDR3 reads CASSPRWTKNIQYF. The CDR3 DNA reads TGTGCCAGCAGCCCCCGTTGGACCAAAAACATTCAGTACTTC.